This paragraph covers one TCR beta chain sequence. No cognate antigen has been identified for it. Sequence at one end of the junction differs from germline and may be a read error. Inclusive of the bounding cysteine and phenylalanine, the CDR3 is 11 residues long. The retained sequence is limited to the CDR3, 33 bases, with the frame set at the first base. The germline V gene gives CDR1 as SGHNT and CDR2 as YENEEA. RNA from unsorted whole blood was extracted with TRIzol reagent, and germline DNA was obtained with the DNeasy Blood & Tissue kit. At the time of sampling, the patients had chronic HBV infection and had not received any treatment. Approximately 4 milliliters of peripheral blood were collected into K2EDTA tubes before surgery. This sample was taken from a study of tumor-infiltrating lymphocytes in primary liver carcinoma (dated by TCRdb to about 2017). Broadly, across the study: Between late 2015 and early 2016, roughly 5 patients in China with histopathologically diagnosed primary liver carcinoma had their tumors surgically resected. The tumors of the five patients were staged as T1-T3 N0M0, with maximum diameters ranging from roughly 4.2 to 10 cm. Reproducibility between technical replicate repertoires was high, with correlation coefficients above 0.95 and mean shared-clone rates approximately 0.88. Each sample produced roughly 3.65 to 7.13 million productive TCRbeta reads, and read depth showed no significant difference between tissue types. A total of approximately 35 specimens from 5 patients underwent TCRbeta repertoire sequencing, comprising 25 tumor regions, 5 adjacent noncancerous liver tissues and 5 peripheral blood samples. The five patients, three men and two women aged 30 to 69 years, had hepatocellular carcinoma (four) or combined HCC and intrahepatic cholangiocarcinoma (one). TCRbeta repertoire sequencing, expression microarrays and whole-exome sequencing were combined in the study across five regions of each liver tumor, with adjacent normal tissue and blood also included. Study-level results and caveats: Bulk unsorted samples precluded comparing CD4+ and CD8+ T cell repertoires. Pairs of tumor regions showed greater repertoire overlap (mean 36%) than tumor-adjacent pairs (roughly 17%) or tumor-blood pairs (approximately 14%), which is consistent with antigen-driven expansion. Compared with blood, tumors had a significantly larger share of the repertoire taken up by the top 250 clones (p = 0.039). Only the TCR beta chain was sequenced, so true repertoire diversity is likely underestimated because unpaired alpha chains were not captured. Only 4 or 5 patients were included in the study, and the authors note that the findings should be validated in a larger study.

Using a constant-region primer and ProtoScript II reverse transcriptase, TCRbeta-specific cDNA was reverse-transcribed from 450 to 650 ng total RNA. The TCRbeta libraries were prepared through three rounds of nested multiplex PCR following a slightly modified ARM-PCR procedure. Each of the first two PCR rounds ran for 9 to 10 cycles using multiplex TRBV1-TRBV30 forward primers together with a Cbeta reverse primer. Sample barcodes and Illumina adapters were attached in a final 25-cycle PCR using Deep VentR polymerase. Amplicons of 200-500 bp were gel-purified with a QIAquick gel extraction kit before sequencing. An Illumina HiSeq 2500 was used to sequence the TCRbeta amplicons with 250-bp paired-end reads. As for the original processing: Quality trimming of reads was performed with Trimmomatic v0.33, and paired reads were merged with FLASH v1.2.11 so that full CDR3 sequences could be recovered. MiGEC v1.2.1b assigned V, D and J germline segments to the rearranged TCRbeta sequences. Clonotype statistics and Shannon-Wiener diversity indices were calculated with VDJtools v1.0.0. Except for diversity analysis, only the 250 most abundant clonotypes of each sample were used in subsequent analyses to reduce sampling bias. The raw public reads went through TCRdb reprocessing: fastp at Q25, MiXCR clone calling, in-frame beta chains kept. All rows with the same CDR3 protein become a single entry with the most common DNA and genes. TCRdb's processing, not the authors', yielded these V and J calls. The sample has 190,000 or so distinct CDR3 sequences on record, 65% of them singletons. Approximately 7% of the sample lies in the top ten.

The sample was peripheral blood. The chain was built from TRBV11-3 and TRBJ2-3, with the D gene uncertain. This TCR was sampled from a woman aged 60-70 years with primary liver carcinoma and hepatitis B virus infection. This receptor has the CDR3 CVSRYTDAQYF. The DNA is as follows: TGTGTTAGCAGATACACAGATGCGCAGTATTTT. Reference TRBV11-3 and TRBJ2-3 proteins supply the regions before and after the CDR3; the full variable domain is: EAGVVQSPRYKIIEKKQPVAFWCNPISGHNTLYWYLQNLGQGPELLIRYENEEAVDDSQLPKDRFSAERLKGVDSTLKIQPAELGDSAVYLCVSRYTDAQYFGPGTRLTVL.